The 31 T cell receptor beta chains given below trace back to one sample, sequenced in a study of radiation and T cells in renal cell carcinoma. The protocol was immunoSEQ multiplex PCR, while the TCRdb copy is restricted to in-frame clones and leaves out a portion. The sample includes roughly 82,000 clones, approximately 90% seen only once; the top ten take roughly 6%. The sample's time point: blood 4 weeks post-SBRT, at nephrectomy. Treatment: 15 Gy SBRT to primary tumor, nephrectomy 4 weeks later. The specimen was blood, collected from a patient whose treatment included radiotherapy and nephrectomy. The receptor set was obtained from a woman aged 70-85 years with renal cell carcinoma.

The gene calls are TRBV4-3 and TRBJ1-1; 9 bases line up with TRBD1. Germline V lookup: CDR1 LGHNA, CDR2 YSLEER. The CDR3 extends over 13 amino acids. V was clipped by 3 bases and J by 5 bases; unmatched bases: 1. CDR3 in DNA: TGCGCCAGCAGCCAGGACAGGGGAACTGAAGCTTTCTTT. This sequence encodes CASSQDRGTEAFF.

This rearrangement joins TRBV7-8 to TRBJ1-1; D might be TRBD1 (5 bases). This CDR3 is 12 amino acids long. The germline CDR1 and CDR2 sequences are SGHVS and FQNEAQ. The V end was cut by 10 bases, the J end by 0 bases, with 9 bases between. The CDR3: CATDSLNTEAFF. DNA of the CDR3: TGTGCCACCGACAGTTTGAACACTGAAGCTTTCTTT.

The rearrangement uses TRBV29-1 and TRBJ1-2; D is uncertain. CDR3 length: 9 amino acids. V was clipped by 4 bases and J by 6 bases, with 3 bases between them. Germline values: CDR1 SQVTM, CDR2 ANQGSEA. CDR3 loop: CSVGDGYTF. CDR3 nucleotides: TGCAGCGTTGGTGATGGCTACACCTTC.

The chain couples TRBV19 to TRBJ2-3, with TRBD1 identical over 8 bases. Per the germline V gene, CDR1 is LNHDA and CDR2 is SQIVND (reference sequence). V lost 0 bases and J lost 0; bases outside the gene matches: 20. CDR3 length equals 22 residues. CDR3 DNA: TGTGCCAGTAGTATAGACAGCAGGACAGGGCCGGTAGGGAGTACTAGCACAGATACGCAGTATTTT. Translating it yields CASSIDSRTGPVGSTSTDTQYF.

The chain carries TRBV5-1 and TRBJ2-1; 7 bases line up with TRBD1. This CDR3 spans 12 amino acids. The germline V gene encodes CDR1 SGHRS and CDR2 YFSETQ. Trimming cost V 5 bases and J 11 bases; bases outside gene matches: 7. This chain's CDR3 is CASSQPQGQQFF. The CDR3 nucleotides are TGCGCCAGCAGTCAGCCACAGGGGCAGCAGTTCTTC.

This clone has only one observation. The J gene is TRBJ2-7, the V gene TRBV5-1; 9 nucleotides line up with TRBD2. This CDR3 spans 19 amino acids. Germline-derived CDR1 and CDR2 are SGHRS and YFSETQ. The J segment lost 4 bases and the V segment lost 4 bases, leaving 21 bases of the junction unmatched. The CDR3 loop is CASSPQGGPRLAGYYEQYF. In DNA form, the CDR3 reads TGCGCCAGCAGCCCCCAGGGGGGCCCAAGGCTAGCGGGGTATTACGAGCAGTACTTC.

About this clone itself: At one end the junction does not follow the germline gene, possibly because of a read error. This chain uses TRBV5-4 with TRBJ1-1, with a tentative D call TRBD1 (6 bases). The CDR3 length is 15 residues. Germline V gene sequence: CDR1 SGHNT, CDR2 YYREEE (reference sequence). The DNA of the CDR3 is TGTGCCAGCAGCCAGCCAATAGGGGGGAACGCTGAAGCTTTCTTT. The encoded protein is CASSQPIGGNAEAFF.

The rearrangement links TRBV29-1 to TRBJ1-2; D might be TRBD1 (5 bases). The V gene's germline CDR1 is SQVTM and CDR2 ANQGSEA. Trimming stripped 3 bases from V and 8 bases from J, with 13 bases between. There are 12 residues in the CDR3. The CDR3 nucleotides are TGCAGCGTTGAGACGGGGCCAGGGGGCTACACCTTC. Its translation is CSVETGPGGYTF.

The chain is built from TRBV19 and TRBJ1-1; D uncertain. The V end lost 3 bases, the J end lost 1 base, and 9 bases lay between the germline ends. This CDR3 is built from 14 residues. CDR1 LNHDA and CDR2 SQIVND come from the germline V gene (reference sequence). CDR3 region: CASSIGRPNTEAFF. The CDR3 DNA reads as TGTGCCAGTAGTATTGGACGGCCGAACACTGAAGCTTTCTTT.

CDR3 coding DNA: TGTGCCAGCAGTGAAGCGCTGCCGCAAGCAACTAATGAAAAACTGTTTTTT. Protein product: CASSEALPQATNEKLFF. This sequence joins TRBV2 and TRBJ1-4; the D is unclear. Germline lookup yields CDR1 SNHLY and CDR2 FYNNEI. Trimming removed 0 bases from V and 0 bases from J, with 11 bases in between. The CDR3 covers 17 residues.

This chain joins TRBV6-5 and TRBJ2-7; 8 nucleotides match TRBD2. The germline V gene encodes CDR1 MNHEY and CDR2 SVGAGI. V was pared by 6 bases and J by 7 bases, with 11 bases of the junction left unmatched. The CDR3 contains 14 residues. The CDR3 coding sequence is TGTGCCAGCAGCCGCGGGGGGTCGGCTGTGGAGCAGTACTTC. Its protein is CASSRGGSAVEQYF.

The J gene is TRBJ1-3, the V gene TRBV6-5; 8 nucleotides align to TRBD1. Germline CDR1 reads MNHEY; CDR2 reads SVGAGI. CDR3 length: 15 residues. The trim removed 0 bases at V and 7 bases at J, leaving 5 bases unmatched. This CDR3 reads CASSYSQGARNTIYF. CDR3 nucleotides: TGTGCCAGCAGTTACTCCCAGGGGGCCAGGAACACCATATATTTT.

V and J are TRBV19 and TRBJ1-1; the D is unclear. This CDR3 has 16 residues. In germline, CDR1 is LNHDA, CDR2 SQIVND (reference sequence). Trimming removed 3 bases from V and 0 bases from J, with 14 bases in between. CDR3 residues: CASSMGTAGMNTEAFF. CDR3 DNA: TGTGCCAGTAGTATGGGTACAGCTGGAATGAACACTGAAGCTTTCTTT.

V and J are TRBV23-1 and TRBJ1-5; D is uncertain. TRBV23-1 is filed as an ORF, its function uncertain. The V and J ends lost 4 bases and 2 bases respectively, with 3 bases between them. This CDR3 region has 12 residues. The CDR3 reads CASSPGNQPQHF. CDR3 sequence (DNA): TGCGCCAGCAGTCCAGGCAATCAGCCCCAGCATTTT.

CDR3 bases: TGTGCCAGCAGCTTGGTGGGACACCTCACAGATACGCAGTATTTT. Residues: CASSLVGHLTDTQYF. The gene calls are TRBV11-2 and TRBJ2-3; tentative D call: TRBD1 (6 bases). This CDR3 has 15 amino acids. V lost 3 bases, J lost 2 bases, and 12 bases lay in between. Germline V gives CDR1 SGHAT, CDR2 FQNNGV.

This clone showed up just a few times. The chain links TRBV19 to TRBJ2-1; D might be TRBD2 (6 bases). Germline assignment: CDR1 LNHDA and CDR2 SQIVND (reference sequence). CDR3 length: 16 amino acids. The V end lost 2 bases, the J end lost 4 bases, and 15 bases lay between the germline ends. CDR3 in amino acids: CASSIRGGPLYNEQFF. The CDR3, as DNA: TGTGCCAGTAGTATAAGGGGAGGCCCCCTTTACAATGAGCAGTTCTTC. Complete variable domain (other parts from reference TRBV19 and TRBJ2-1): DGGITQSPKYLFRKEGQNVTLSCEQNLNHDAMYWYRQDPGQGLRLIYYSQIVNDFQKGDIAEGYSVSREKKESFPLTVTSAQKNPTAFYLCASSIRGGPLYNEQFFGPGTRLTVL.

The chain links TRBV9 to TRBJ2-7, with unresolved D. This CDR3 comprises 15 residues. Germline CDR1 SGDLS, CDR2 YYNGEE. The ends were cut back, 3 bases at V and 6 bases at J, with 19 bases in the middle. Here the CDR3 reads CASSAGSELSLEQYF. In nucleotides, the CDR3 is TGTGCCAGCAGCGCTGGCTCGGAGTTGTCCCTCGAGCAGTACTTC.

The chain is built from TRBV4-3 and TRBJ2-7; D unclear. The CDR3 runs 15 residues. In germline, CDR1 is LGHNA, CDR2 YSLEER. Trimming removed 0 bases at V and 0 bases at J, with 9 bases between. The DNA of the CDR3 is TGCGCCAGCAGCCAAGAAGCGCTGAGCTCCTACGAGCAGTACTTC. Protein sequence: CASSQEALSSYEQYF.

The J gene is TRBJ1-1, the V gene TRBV27; D possibly corresponds to TRBD1 (5 bases). Germline V gene data show CDR1 as MNHEY and CDR2 as SMNVEV (reference sequence). The ends were cut back, 6 bases at V and 4 bases at J, with 18 bases in the middle. The CDR3 is 15 amino acids. The CDR3 sequence is CASRSFITGTTEAFF. CDR3 sequence (DNA): TGTGCCAGCAGGTCCTTTATTACAGGAACCACTGAAGCTTTCTTT.

The chain employs TRBV6-5 and TRBJ1-1; no firm D call. Trimming pared 2 bases from V and 1 base from J, leaving 5 bases between. The CDR3 is made up of 13 amino acids. The germline V gene has CDR1 MNHEY and CDR2 SVGAGI. The CDR3 nucleotides are TGTGCCAGCAGTTACCCTCAGAACACTGAAGCTTTCTTT. Residues: CASSYPQNTEAFF.

V and J are TRBV28 and TRBJ2-3, with 8 bases lining up with TRBD1. V dropped 6 bases and J dropped 3; count of bases not matched to a gene: 11. Germline CDR1 and CDR2: MDHEN and SYDVKM. This CDR3 has 16 residues. The CDR3: CASRKSIRQGTDTQYF. DNA for the CDR3: TGTGCCAGCAGAAAATCCATCCGACAGGGGACAGATACGCAGTATTTT.

The gene calls are TRBV1 and TRBJ2-7; the table's D call of TRBD2 was not tested on the DNA. TRBV1 is an annotated pseudogene. The CDR3 runs to 15 residues. The CDR3 loop is CTTTPLAESSYEQYF. As DNA, the CDR3 is TGCACCACCACTCCTCTAGCGGAGAGCTCCTACGAGCAGTACTTC.

The J gene is TRBJ2-1, the V gene TRBV7-8; TRBD1 matches 10 bases. The V gene's germline CDR1 is SGHVS and CDR2 FQNEAQ. The CDR3 contains 17 residues. Trimming cost V 1 base and J 10 bases; bases outside gene matches: 13. The CDR3 DNA sequence: TGTGCCAGCAGCTTAGAGTTGGGGACAGGGGTAATGGAAGAGCAGTTCTTC. Amino acid sequence: CASSLELGTGVMEEQFF.

Written as DNA, the CDR3 is TGTGCCAGCAACCTCGTGTCGACTAATGAAAAACTGTTTTTT. It translates to CASNLVSTNEKLFF. The chain joins TRBV2 to TRBJ1-4; D is undetermined. With 7 bases removed from V and 2 bases from J, the gap between germline ends came to 11 bases. The CDR3 length is 14 residues. Per germline, CDR1 SNHLY and CDR2 FYNNEI.

J is TRBJ1-2 and V is TRBV19, with 7 bases identical to TRBD1. Germline V gene data show CDR1 as LNHDA and CDR2 as SQIVND (reference sequence). The V gene end was trimmed by 5 bases and the J gene end by 6 bases; junction bases not matched to a gene: 12. This CDR3 has 15 amino acids. As DNA, the CDR3 is TGTGCCAGTAGTGTAACCCAGACAGGGTTACATGGCTACACCTTC. Translating gives CASSVTQTGLHGYTF.

This clone was observed a single time. The gene calls are TRBV28 and TRBJ1-1, with D perhaps TRBD1 (5 bases). Looked up from germline, CDR1 is MDHEN and CDR2 is SYDVKM. The CDR3 is made up of 11 amino acids. V lost 6 bases to trimming and J lost 6 bases, with 8 bases between them. The DNA for the CDR3 is TGTGCCAGCAGGGGGCGCCCTGAAGCTTTCTTT. Translation: CASRGRPEAFF.

The chain is built from TRBV2 and TRBJ2-7, with D tentatively TRBD2 (6 bases). The CDR3 length is 13 residues. Trimming cost V 7 bases and J 6 bases, with 16 bases left between them. Germline V gene lookup returns CDR1 SNHLY and CDR2 FYNNEI. Written as DNA, the CDR3 is TGTGCCAGCAAATCGGCCCCCGGGGGCGAGCAGTACTTC. This sequence encodes CASKSAPGGEQYF.

The chain uses TRBV19 and TRBJ2-7; 8 positions match TRBD1. Germline V gene data show CDR1 as LNHDA and CDR2 as SQIVND (reference sequence). V dropped 5 bases and J dropped 3; count of bases not matched to a gene: 9. This CDR3 region has 15 residues. The chain's CDR3 is CASSQGAQPLYEQYF. In nucleotides, the CDR3 is TGTGCCAGTAGTCAGGGGGCGCAACCTCTCTACGAGCAGTACTTC.

The chain joins TRBV28 to TRBJ1-4; D is perhaps TRBD1 (5 bases). V was shortened by 2 bases and J by 3 bases, with 10 bases between the two germline ends. Germline CDR1 MDHEN, CDR2 SYDVKM. The CDR3 is 15 amino acids. CDR3 region: CASSLSGAANEKLFF. In DNA, the CDR3 is TGTGCCAGCAGTTTAAGTGGGGCCGCTAATGAAAAACTGTTTTTT.

The J gene is TRBJ2-1, the V gene TRBV18, with TRBD1 as a possible D gene (6 bases). The CDR3 is 14 residues long. V dropped 3 bases and J dropped 9 bases, with 15 bases sitting between them. Germline values: CDR1 KGHSH, CDR2 LQKENI. The CDR3 nucleotides are TGTGCCAGCTCACCGGGGACAAACCACGGTGAGCAGTTCTTC. It translates to CASSPGTNHGEQFF. Filled out from reference TRBV18 and TRBJ2-1, the complete variable domain reads NAGVMQNPRHLVRRRGQEARLRCSPMKGHSHVYWYRQLPEEGLKFMVYLQKENIIDESGMPKERFSAEFPKEGPSILRIQQVVRGDSAAYFCASSPGTNHGEQFFGPGTRLTVL.

For the CDR3, the DNA is TGTGCCAGCAGTGACCCGTGGGGCGGGAACTCTGGAAACACCATATATTTT. Translating gives CASSDPWGGNSGNTIYF. The V and J genes are TRBV6-4 and TRBJ1-3, with D possibly being TRBD1 (5 bases). The CDR3 consists of 17 residues. Trimming took 2 bases from V and 0 from J, leaving 14 bases between them. The germline gives CDR1 MRHNA, CDR2 SNTAGT.